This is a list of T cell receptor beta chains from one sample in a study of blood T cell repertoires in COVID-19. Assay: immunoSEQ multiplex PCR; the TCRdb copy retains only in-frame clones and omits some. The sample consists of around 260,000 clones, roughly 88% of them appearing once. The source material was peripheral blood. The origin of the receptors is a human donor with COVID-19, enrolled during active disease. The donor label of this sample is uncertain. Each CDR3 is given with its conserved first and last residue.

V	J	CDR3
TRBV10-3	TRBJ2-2	CAIKGGTANTGELFF
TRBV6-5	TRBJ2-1	CASSRLAGGQFF
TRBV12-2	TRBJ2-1	CASRPIPRREHEQFF
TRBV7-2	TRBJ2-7	CASSARRAYEQYF
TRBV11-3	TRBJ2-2	CASSRTSGNAGELFF
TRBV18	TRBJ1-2	CASSPGQGDGYTF
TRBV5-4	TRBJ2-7	CASSLAGTGGYEQYF
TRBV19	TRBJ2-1	CATLSGKSYNEQFF
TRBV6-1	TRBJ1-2	CASSEHRSAPMAYGYTF
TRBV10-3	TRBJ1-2	CAISRDSSYGYTF
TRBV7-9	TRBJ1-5	CASSPTGGVSNQPQHF
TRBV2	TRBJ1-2	CASSIDRSNYGYTF
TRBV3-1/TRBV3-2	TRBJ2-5	CASSPGTSGRAGLETQYF
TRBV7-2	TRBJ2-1	CASSLEVRGEGRFF
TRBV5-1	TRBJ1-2	CASSLRPTDLNYGYTF
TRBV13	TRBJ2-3	CASSPTSGVPLRIGDTQYF
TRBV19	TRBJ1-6	CASTTTGGNSPLHF
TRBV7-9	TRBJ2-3	CASSLGGTRADTQYF
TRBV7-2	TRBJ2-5	CASSLRREGTQYF
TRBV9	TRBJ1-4	CASSERPYYEKLFF
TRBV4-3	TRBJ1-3	CASSQEGTAHSGNTIYF
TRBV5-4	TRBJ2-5	CASREYAGPEETQYF
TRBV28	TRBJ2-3	CASIPTGGTDTQYF
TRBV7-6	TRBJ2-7	CASSLGQGKSYEQYF